The 28 T cell receptor beta chains presented below share a single source sample, sequenced in a study of T cells in Graves' hyperthyroidism and ophthalmopathy. There were TCR beta CDR3 regions amplified from RNA transcripts. Primed by the HTBI set, a first-round RT-PCR was run on the TCR CDR3. Each CDR3 protein gets one entry after TCRdb re-called the multiplex PCR reads with MiXCR. This repertoire shows hundreds of thousands of distinct CDR3 sequences, about 14% found once; its top ten account for roughly 5.7%. Source material: blood. The source of these receptors is a woman aged 25 to 39 with Graves' hyperthyroidism that later progressed to Graves' ophthalmopathy.

This clonotype was seen at least ten times. The rearrangement uses TRBV30 and TRBJ2-7; D might be TRBD2 (5 bases). The CDR3 runs to 13 residues. Germline lookup yields CDR1 GTSNPN and CDR2 SVGIG (reference sequence). Trimming stripped 1 base from V and 0 bases from J, with 7 bases between. The chain's CDR3 is CAWSGRGSYEQYF. Written as DNA, the CDR3 is TGTGCCTGGAGTGGACGGGGCTCCTACGAGCAGTACTTC.

At least ten counts were recorded for this clonotype. The chain uses TRBV11-2 and TRBJ1-2, with D tentatively TRBD1 (5 bases). Germline V gene sequence: CDR1 SGHAT, CDR2 FQNNGV. This CDR3 is 14 amino acids long. Trimming removed 0 bases at V and 3 bases at J, with 8 bases between. CDR3 nucleotides: TGTGCCAGCAGCTTAGACAGGGATGACTATGGCTACACCTTC. Translating it yields CASSLDRDDYGYTF.

A note on this clonotype: A read error may be the cause here, since a much bigger clone is one base away. This chain connects TRBV3-1 to TRBJ2-7, with 7 bases fitting TRBD1. Germline CDR1 is LGHDT and CDR2 is YNNKEL (reference sequence). This CDR3 is 14 amino acids long. Unmatched junction bases numbered 4, after V lost 2 bases and J lost 3 bases. CDR3 DNA sequence: TGTGCCAGCAGCCAACGCCGACAGGGCTACGAGCAGTACTTC. Protein product: CASSQRRQGYEQYF.

This clonotype has only a few counts. The V and J genes are TRBV9 and TRBJ1-4; TRBD1 agrees at 11 bases. Germline V lookup: CDR1 SGDLS, CDR2 YYNGEE. The CDR3 has 16 amino acids. V shed 0 bases, J shed 7 bases, and the junction held 5 bases outside the gene matches. The CDR3 nucleotides read TGTGCCAGCAGCGTAGAAGGGACAGGGGGTGGTGAAAAACTGTTTTTT. As protein: CASSVEGTGGGEKLFF.

Notes on this clonotype: This sequence may be a read error, since a much larger clone differs from it by one base. This chain links TRBV3-1 with TRBJ1-2, with unresolved D. Germline V CDR1 and CDR2: LGHDT, YNNKEL (reference sequence). This CDR3 region has 14 residues. The V gene lost 2 bases and the J gene lost 2 bases, with 9 bases spanning the gap. CDR3 sequence: CASSQLAGNYGYTF. The CDR3 bases are TGTGCCAGCAGCCAACTAGCTGGGAACTATGGCTACACCTTC.

The chain employs TRBV19 and TRBJ1-4, with D possibly TRBD1 on 6 matching bases. This CDR3 has 16 residues. In germline, CDR1 is LNHDA, CDR2 SQIVND (reference sequence). Trimming pared 5 bases from V and 2 bases from J, leaving 15 bases between. The CDR3 is CASSDRRGATNEKLFF. Here the CDR3 DNA reads TGTGCCAGTAGTGATAGGAGGGGGGCGACTAATGAAAAACTGTTTTTT.

This clonotype was recorded many times. The chain links TRBV2 to TRBJ1-5, with D uncertain. V was cut by 6 bases and J by 2 bases, with 17 bases left in between. CDR1 and CDR2 (germline): SNHLY, FYNNEI. CDR3 length equals 16 residues. DNA of the CDR3: TGTGCCAGCAGGCCCCCCCCGGACGCGGGCAATCAGCCCCAGCATTTT. Protein sequence: CASRPPPDAGNQPQHF.

This clonotype was observed at least ten times. The J gene is TRBJ2-3, the V gene TRBV6-5; D is undetermined. The ends were cut back, 0 bases at V and 2 bases at J, with 6 bases in the middle. This CDR3 has 14 residues. CDR1 MNHEY and CDR2 SVGAGI come from the germline V gene. CDR3 sequence (DNA): TGTGCCAGCAGTTACTCGGTATCCACAGATACGCAGTATTTT. Protein product: CASSYSVSTDTQYF.

This clonotype was observed at least ten times. CDR3 in DNA: TGTGCCAGCAGCCTGAGGAGGGCTAGCGGGGAGCTGTTTTTT. It specifies CASSLRRASGELFF. The chain links TRBV3-1 to TRBJ2-2; weak D call: TRBD2 (6 bases). The CDR3 contains 14 residues. CDR1 LGHDT and CDR2 YNNKEL come from the germline V gene (reference sequence). Trimming left V 4 bases short and J 7 bases short, with 13 bases between.

This clonotype occurred many times. The chain carries TRBV11-2 and TRBJ2-1, with D tentatively TRBD2 (5 bases). The V gene lost 4 bases and the J gene lost 6 bases, with 10 bases spanning the gap. The CDR3 sequence is 13 residues long. Germline lookup yields CDR1 SGHAT and CDR2 FQNNGV. The CDR3 nucleotides read TGTGCCAGCAGCTCGCGAGCGGTCAATGAGCAGTTCTTC. It yields the protein CASSSRAVNEQFF.

This clonotype was found many times. The V and J genes are TRBV7-9 and TRBJ2-5; a possible D gene is TRBD1 (6 bases). The germline V gene has CDR1 SEHNR and CDR2 FQNEAQ (reference sequence). The CDR3 sequence is 15 residues long. Trimming cost V 4 bases and J 7 bases, with 19 bases left between them. CDR3 loop: CASSSDSSDFGTQYF. Written as DNA, the CDR3 is TGTGCCAGCAGCTCGGACAGTAGTGATTTCGGGACCCAGTACTTC.

The V gene is TRBV7-3, the J gene TRBJ2-1; 9 positions match TRBD2. Germline CDR1 is SGHTA and CDR2 is FQGTGA. The CDR3 sequence is 15 residues long. The V segment lost 5 bases and the J segment 7 bases; nucleotides outside the gene matches: 9. The CDR3 region is CASSPNSGSENEQFF. The CDR3 DNA reads as TGTGCCAGCAGCCCAAATAGCGGGAGTGAAAATGAGCAGTTCTTC.

This clonotype was seen more than once but under ten times. J is TRBJ1-5 and V is TRBV30, with TRBD1 matching 10 bases. Looked up from germline, CDR1 is GTSNPN and CDR2 is SVGIG (reference sequence). V dropped 2 bases and J dropped 4; count of bases not matched to a gene: 8. The CDR3 has 16 amino acids. Here the CDR3 DNA reads TGTGCCTGGAGTACCCCGACAGGGGGCGGGAATCAGCCCCAGCATTTT. This sequence encodes CAWSTPTGGGNQPQHF.

In its sample, this clonotype was seen many times. The junction shows a germline mismatch at one end, possibly a read error. The V call is TRBV4-2, the J call TRBJ1-2; TRBD1 might be the D (5 bases). Germline CDR1 is LGHNA and CDR2 is YNFKEQ. The CDR3 extends over 15 amino acids. CDR3 amino acids: CASSEDGAGNYGYTF. DNA of the CDR3: TGTGCCAGCAGCGAAGACGGGGCAGGGAACTATGGCTACACCTTC.

This clonotype was detected ten times or more. The germline gene is not matched at one end of the junction; a read error may be the cause. V and J are TRBV28 and TRBJ2-7; D unclear. Germline V gives CDR1 MDHEN, CDR2 SYDVKM. This CDR3 is 14 amino acids long. CDR3 nucleotide sequence: TGTGCCAGCACCCCACTCCTGAACTCCTACGAGCAGCACTTC. Amino acids: CASTPLLNSYEQHF.

This chain uses TRBV20-1 with TRBJ2-1; TRBD2 agrees at 11 bases. This CDR3 contains 13 residues. Trimming took 3 bases from V and 6 from J; bases not matched to a gene: 1. Germline lookup yields CDR1 DFQATT and CDR2 SNEGSKA (reference sequence). The CDR3 is CSARGLAANEQFF. CDR3 DNA sequence: TGCAGTGCTAGGGGACTAGCGGCCAATGAGCAGTTCTTC.

The sample holds many counts of this clonotype. The rearrangement uses TRBV7-9 and TRBJ2-7; perhaps TRBD1 as D (5 bases). Trimming took off 0 bases at V and 2 bases at J, with 14 bases between the two ends. Germline loops: CDR1 SEHNR, CDR2 FQNEAQ (reference sequence). CDR3 size: 16 residues. CDR3 nucleotide sequence: TGTGCCAGCAGCTTAGCCTCTTGGACATCCACCTACGAGCAGTACTTC. It translates to CASSLASWTSTYEQYF.

This clonotype has just a few counts. The V call is TRBV20-1, the J call TRBJ2-1; D gene ambiguous. V was shortened by 5 bases and J by 4 bases, with 12 bases between the two germline ends. The CDR3 consists of 13 residues. CDR1 and CDR2 (germline): DFQATT, SNEGSKA (reference sequence). The CDR3 coding sequence is TGCAGTGCTCCCAACCAGTTATACAATGAGCAGTTCTTC. Translation gives CSAPNQLYNEQFF.

In this sample, this clonotype turned up many times. This chain connects TRBV30 to TRBJ2-1; 9 bases fit TRBD2. This CDR3 is built from 13 residues. V lost 5 bases to trimming and J lost 8 bases; unmatched junction nucleotides: 7. The germline V gene has CDR1 GTSNPN and CDR2 SVGIG (reference sequence). The CDR3 nucleotides are TGTGCCTGGTTTGCGGGAGGGTGGGATGAGCAGTTCTTC. Its translation is CAWFAGGWDEQFF.

This clonotype appeared many times. The chain links TRBV28 to TRBJ2-3; possible D gene TRBD2, 5 bases. The CDR3 is 14 residues long. The V and J ends lost 8 bases and 1 base respectively, with 13 bases between them. Germline V CDR1 and CDR2: MDHEN, SYDVKM. CDR3 bases: TGTGCCAGCGGTAATAGCGATGGCACAGATACGCAGTATTTT. Its protein is CASGNSDGTDTQYF. Together with reference TRBV28 and TRBJ2-3, the CDR3 gives the full variable domain: DVKVTQSSRYLVKRTGEKVFLECVQDMDHENMFWYRQDPGLGLRLIYFSYDVKMKEKGDIPEGYSVSREKKERFSLILESASTNQTSMYLCASGNSDGTDTQYFGPGTRLTVL.

This clonotype was observed many times. The genes are TRBV7-9 and TRBJ1-2, with 9 positions matching TRBD1. V gave up 5 bases and J gave up 4 bases; unmatched junction bases: 8. The CDR3 is 15 amino acids. Germline loops: CDR1 SEHNR, CDR2 FQNEAQ (reference sequence). The CDR3 nucleotides read TGTGCCAGCAGCCCTTGGACAGGGGATTTCTATGGCTACACCTTC. Protein product: CASSPWTGDFYGYTF.

The rearrangement joins TRBV10-3 to TRBJ2-2; 7 bases match TRBD2. Per germline, CDR1 ENHRY and CDR2 SYGVKD. After removal of 6 bases from V and 0 bases from J, the junction contained 1 base not matched to a gene. This CDR3 has 14 residues. CDR3 amino acids: CAISREANTGELFF. In nucleotides, the CDR3 is TGTGCCATCAGCCGGGAGGCGAACACCGGGGAGCTGTTTTTT.

Notes on this clonotype: One end of the junction varies from germline; a read error may be responsible. The gene calls are TRBV6-2 or TRBV6-3 and TRBJ1-4, with TRBD1 matching 8 bases. The CDR3 length is 18 residues. The germline CDR1 and CDR2 sequences are MNHEY and SVGEGT. CDR3 loop: CASSYSTGTGATDEKLFF. CDR3 in DNA: TGTGCCAGCAGTTACTCGACCGGGACAGGAGCAACTGATGAAAAACTGTTTTTT.

There are many counts of this clonotype. This chain connects TRBV29-1 to TRBJ2-7; 12 positions agree with TRBD2. The CDR3 loop spans 15 amino acids. Trimming cost V 6 bases and J 7 bases; bases outside gene matches: 13. CDR1 is SQVTM, CDR2 ANQGSEA, per germline. CDR3 sequence reads: CSVLLAGGPKKEQYF. CDR3 DNA sequence: TGCAGCGTCCTCCTAGCGGGAGGGCCGAAGAAAGAGCAGTACTTC.

The table lists this clonotype with many counts. V gene TRBV28 combines with J gene TRBJ1-1; 7 bases map to TRBD1. The V segment lost 6 bases and the J segment 4 bases; nucleotides outside the gene matches: 8. CDR1 is MDHEN and CDR2 is SYDVKM in the germline V gene. This CDR3 region has 14 residues. CDR3 amino acids: CASRKTGLSTEAFF. The DNA of the CDR3 is TGTGCCAGCAGGAAGACAGGGTTGAGCACTGAAGCTTTCTTT.

This clonotype appeared many times. V is TRBV7-8 and J is TRBJ2-1, with D possibly TRBD2 on 5 matching bases. CDR1 and CDR2 from the germline V gene are SGHVS and FQNEAQ. Between the trimmed V and J ends, which lost 3 bases and 8 bases, there was a span of 11 bases. The CDR3 runs to 13 residues. The CDR3 coding sequence is TGTGCCAGCAGCTTGGGCGGGCTGGATGAGCAGTTCTTC. As protein: CASSLGGLDEQFF.

This clonotype was seen at least ten times. V gene TRBV6-1 combines with J gene TRBJ2-7; the D gene is possibly TRBD2 (6 bases). The CDR3 consists of 12 residues. Deletions cut 8 bases from V and 7 bases from J, with 15 bases between. Germline CDR1 MNHNS, CDR2 SASEGT. CDR3 DNA sequence: TGTGCCAGCGGGACTCCGTCCTGGGAGCAGTACTTC. Translated, it gives CASGTPSWEQYF.

In this sample, this clonotype turned up a few times. This rearrangement joins TRBV5-1 to TRBJ2-7; 7 positions match TRBD1. V shed 5 bases and J 0 bases; nucleotides not matched to a gene: 8. CDR1 SGHRS and CDR2 YFSETQ come from the germline V gene. CDR3 length: 15 amino acids. The CDR3 DNA reads TGCGCCAGCAGTTTAGGACAGGCAGACTCCTACGAGCAGTACTTC. It translates to CASSLGQADSYEQYF.